Listed here is a single T cell receptor (beta chain). This entry belongs to a study of blood T cell repertoires in COVID-19. Repertoires were generated with immunoSEQ multiplex PCR, while TCRdb's copy carries only in-frame clones and drops some. Of around 150,000 clones in the sample, 75% to 90% were seen once. The CDR3 loop spans 16 amino acids. V was pared by 4 bases and J by 10 bases, with 9 bases of the junction left unmatched. CDR1 ENHRY and CDR2 SYGVKD come from the germline V gene. Material: peripheral blood. The receptor comes from a human donor in a cohort sampled during active COVID-19. V usage is TRBV10-3 and J usage is TRBJ2-3, with TRBD2 matching 15 bases. The CDR3, as DNA: TGTGCCATCAGTGGGTACCTGGGACTAGCGGGGGGTGCGCAGTATTTT. This sequence encodes CAISGYLGLAGGAQYF.